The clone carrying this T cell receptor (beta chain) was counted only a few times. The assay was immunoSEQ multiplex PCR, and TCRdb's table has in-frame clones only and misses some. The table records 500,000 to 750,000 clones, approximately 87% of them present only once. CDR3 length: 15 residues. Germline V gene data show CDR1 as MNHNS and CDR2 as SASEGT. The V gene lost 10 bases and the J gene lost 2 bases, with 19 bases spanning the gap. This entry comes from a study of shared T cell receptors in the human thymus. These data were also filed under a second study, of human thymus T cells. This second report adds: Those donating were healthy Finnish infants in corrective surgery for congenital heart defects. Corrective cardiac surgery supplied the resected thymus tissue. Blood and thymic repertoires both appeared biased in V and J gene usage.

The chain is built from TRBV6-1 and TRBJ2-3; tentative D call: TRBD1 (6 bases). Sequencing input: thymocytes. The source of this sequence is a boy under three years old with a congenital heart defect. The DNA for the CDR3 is TGTGCCATCTCCCTCCAGCAGGGGTTCACAGATACGCAGTATTTT. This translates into CAISLQQGFTDTQYF.